These 27 T cell receptor beta chains were sequenced from one sample in a study of cytomegalovirus exposure and HLA in healthy donors (TCRdb year 2017). The library relied on the immunoSEQ multiplex PCR assay. A mixture of 60 forward primers for TCR Vbeta segments and 13 reverse primers for TCR Jbeta segments was used in the multiplex PCR. Sourced from immuneACCESS, this table was stored by TCRdb with only in-frame sequences that have V and J called. A share of the clones is absent; for the studies checked, an unresolved V gene accounts for under half, and the remainder has no known explanation. This sample has roughly 150,000 clones in its table, and 76% of those were observed once. The ten largest clonotypes hold approximately 2.8% of the sample. Sequencing was performed on PBMCs. The receptors here all came from a male donor in good health and CMV-seronegative.

This chain connects TRBV30 to TRBJ1-2; D may be TRBD1 (5 bases). V lost 0 bases and J lost 2, with 7 bases in between. The germline V gene has CDR1 GTSNPN and CDR2 SVGIG (reference sequence). CDR3 size: 13 residues. The CDR3 nucleotides are TGTGCCTGGAGTGTGGGACTGAACTATGGCTACACCTTC. It codes for CAWSVGLNYGYTF.

The V gene is TRBV2, the J gene TRBJ2-1, with D possibly TRBD2 on 5 matching bases. Germline V lookup: CDR1 SNHLY, CDR2 FYNNEI. The CDR3 is made up of 14 amino acids. Trimming pared 8 bases from V and 8 bases from J, leaving 19 bases between. The CDR3 nucleotides are TGTGCCAGCTCCCGGAGCCGGGGATGGGATGAGCAGTTCTTC. Its protein product is CASSRSRGWDEQFF.

The rearrangement uses TRBV5-5 and TRBJ2-1; weak D call: TRBD1 (6 bases). Germline V gene data show CDR1 as SGHKS and CDR2 as YYEKEE (reference sequence). V was pared by 7 bases and J by 7 bases, with 18 bases between. This CDR3 is built from 14 residues. This CDR3 is CASASMGAENEQFF. The CDR3 DNA follows: TGTGCCAGCGCCTCAATGGGGGCCGAAAATGAGCAGTTCTTC.

This clone occurred once. The J gene is TRBJ1-2, the V gene TRBV7-2; 8 bases are a match to TRBD1. V trimming: 1 base; J trimming: 2 bases; junction bases outside the gene matches: 3. From germline, CDR1 is SGHTA and CDR2 FQGNSA. CDR3 size: 15 residues. The chain's CDR3 is CASSLGPGGNYGYTF. The CDR3 DNA reads TGTGCCAGCAGCTTAGGCCCAGGGGGCAACTATGGCTACACCTTC.

J is TRBJ2-7 and V is TRBV27; 9 nucleotides agree with TRBD1. The CDR3 runs 14 residues. V lost 5 bases and J lost 3; bases outside the gene matches: 5. Germline V gene sequence: CDR1 MNHEY, CDR2 SMNVEV (reference sequence). CDR3 DNA sequence: TGTGCCAGCAGTCACGGACAGGGGCGCTACGAGCAGTACTTC. It codes for CASSHGQGRYEQYF.

This clone was recorded a few times. The chain is built from TRBV7-9 and TRBJ1-2, with a weak D call TRBD1 (6 bases). The CDR3 is made up of 16 amino acids. With 1 base removed from V and 0 bases from J, the gap between germline ends came to 12 bases. The germline CDR1 and CDR2 sequences are SEHNR and FQNEAQ (reference sequence). The chain's CDR3 is CASSLVAGVANYGYTF. The CDR3 DNA reads as TGTGCCAGCAGCTTAGTGGCAGGGGTTGCTAACTATGGCTACACCTTC.

The gene calls are TRBV4-3 and TRBJ2-7; 9 bases match TRBD1. The ends lost 4 bases at V and 6 bases at J; junction bases unmatched: 13. The CDR3 consists of 16 residues. Germline V gene data show CDR1 as LGHNA and CDR2 as YSLEER. CDR3 protein: CASSPEPGQGGGEQYF. As DNA, the CDR3 is TGCGCCAGCAGCCCGGAGCCGGGACAGGGAGGTGGCGAGCAGTACTTC.

V is TRBV10-3 and J is TRBJ2-7; 8 nucleotides match TRBD1. Looked up from germline, CDR1 is ENHRY and CDR2 is SYGVKD. V was clipped by 2 bases and J by 4 bases; unmatched bases: 16. The CDR3 has 18 residues. The CDR3 region has the DNA TGTGCCATCAGTGAGGGGCCGACCAGGAGGACAGGGAAGTACGAGCAGTACTTC. Its translation is CAISEGPTRRTGKYEQYF.

Only a few counts were recorded for this clone. The V call is TRBV6-5, the J call TRBJ2-6; the D is unclear. Per the germline V gene, CDR1 is MNHEY and CDR2 is SVGAGI. CDR3 length: 14 residues. The germline V and J ends were trimmed by 6 bases and 2 bases, with 8 bases remaining between them. CDR3 loop: CASSPMAGANVLTF. Here the CDR3 DNA reads TGTGCCAGCAGCCCTATGGCTGGGGCCAACGTCCTGACTTTC.

CDR3 DNA sequence: TGCAGTGCTAGTGGAGAGTACGAGCAGTACTTC. Translation: CSASGEYEQYF. This chain joins TRBV20-1 and TRBJ2-7; unclear D gene. The CDR3 has 11 amino acids. Per the germline V gene, CDR1 is DFQATT and CDR2 is SNEGSKA (reference sequence). V was trimmed by 3 bases and J by 4 bases, leaving 7 bases between them.

This clone turned up a few times. J is TRBJ2-3 and V is TRBV18, with 8 positions matching TRBD2. After removal of 2 bases from V and 3 bases from J, the junction contained 7 bases not matched to a gene. Germline V gene data show CDR1 as KGHSH and CDR2 as LQKENI. CDR3 length equals 16 residues. The CDR3 here is CASSPFSSGQTDTQYF. DNA of the CDR3: TGTGCCAGCTCACCATTTTCTAGCGGGCAGACAGATACGCAGTATTTT.

The chain carries TRBV2 and TRBJ2-1; D gene uncertain. The V and J ends lost 1 base and 2 bases respectively, with 6 bases between them. CDR1 SNHLY and CDR2 FYNNEI come from the germline V gene. This CDR3 region has 14 residues. This chain's CDR3 is CASSEDRTYNEQFF. CDR3 DNA: TGTGCCAGCAGTGAAGACAGAACCTACAATGAGCAGTTCTTC. Together with reference TRBV2 and TRBJ2-1, the CDR3 gives the full variable domain: EPEVTQTPSHQVTQMGQEVILRCVPISNHLYFYWYRQILGQKVEFLVSFYNNEISEKSEIFDDQFSVERPDGSNFTLKIRSTKLEDSAMYFCASSEDRTYNEQFFGPGTRLTVL.

The V call is TRBV4-2, the J call TRBJ1-4; possible D gene TRBD1, 5 bases. The germline V gene has CDR1 LGHNA and CDR2 YNFKEQ. V was cut by 4 bases and J by 8 bases, with 17 bases left in between. CDR3 size: 15 residues. This CDR3 is CASSRGDVRDEKLFF. CDR3 coding DNA: TGTGCCAGCAGCCGGGGGGACGTACGGGACGAAAAACTGTTTTTT.

This clone occurred a few times. V usage is TRBV29-1 and J usage is TRBJ2-3; 9 bases are a match to TRBD2. Trimming removed 7 bases from V and 1 base from J; junction bases left unmatched: 0. This CDR3 spans 12 amino acids. Germline CDR1 is SQVTM and CDR2 is ANQGSEA. The CDR3 loop reads CSGTSGTDTQYF. The CDR3 nucleotides are TGCAGCGGGACTAGCGGCACAGATACGCAGTATTTT.

The rearrangement uses TRBV6-5 and TRBJ1-4; D ambiguous. The CDR3 runs to 16 residues. The germline CDR1 and CDR2 sequences are MNHEY and SVGAGI. Trimming pared 0 bases from V and 7 bases from J, leaving 15 bases between. CDR3 DNA sequence: TGTGCCAGCAGTTACTCGAGCCCTGTAATGAGTGAAAAACTGTTTTTT. Translation: CASSYSSPVMSEKLFF.

This clone was counted a few times. V and J are TRBV7-2 and TRBJ1-1, with TRBD1 as a possible D gene (5 bases). In germline, CDR1 is SGHTA, CDR2 FQGNSA. V lost 4 bases and J lost 5, with 14 bases in between. The CDR3 runs 14 residues. This chain's CDR3 is CASSSWGGRTEAFF. The CDR3 DNA sequence: TGTGCCAGCAGCTCCTGGGGCGGGAGAACTGAAGCTTTCTTT.

The CDR3 sequence is CASSQDWAGGGYTF. CDR3 nucleotide sequence: TGTGCCAGCAGCCAAGATTGGGCAGGAGGGGGCTACACCTTC. This chain uses TRBV14 with TRBJ1-2; D gene uncertain. This CDR3 spans 14 amino acids. Between the trimmed V and J ends, which lost 0 bases and 8 bases, there was a span of 13 bases. Germline-derived CDR1 and CDR2 are SGHDN and FVKESK.

The chain has TRBV5-5 and TRBJ2-7, with D tentatively TRBD1 (5 bases). The V and J ends lost 2 bases and 0 bases respectively, with 12 bases between them. The CDR3 is 15 residues long. The germline V gene encodes CDR1 SGHKS and CDR2 YYEKEE (reference sequence). This CDR3 reads CASSFGQDISYEQYF. In nucleotides, the CDR3 is TGTGCCAGCAGCTTTGGGCAGGACATCTCCTACGAGCAGTACTTC.

The J gene is TRBJ1-1, the V gene TRBV6-1; D perhaps matches TRBD1 (5 bases). The V gene lost 5 bases and the J gene lost 1 base, with 11 bases spanning the gap. The CDR3 runs 14 residues. The germline V gene has CDR1 MNHNS and CDR2 SASEGT. The CDR3 region has the DNA TGTGCCAGCAGTCCCGGACACTGGAACACTGAAGCTTTCTTT. Translation gives CASSPGHWNTEAFF.

CDR3 protein: CASSILGGDYGYTF. The CDR3 nucleotides are TGTGCCAGTAGTATCTTGGGAGGGGACTATGGCTACACCTTC. This chain connects TRBV19 to TRBJ1-2; possibly TRBD1 for D (5 bases). V was pared by 3 bases and J by 3 bases, with 11 bases between. This CDR3 is built from 14 residues. Per the germline V gene, CDR1 is LNHDA and CDR2 is SQIVND (reference sequence).

This clone was detected a few times. In DNA, the CDR3 is TGTGCCAGCAGCCACGCCGGGACAGGCTACGAGCAGTACTTC. Protein: CASSHAGTGYEQYF. The chain combines TRBV27 with TRBJ2-7; 8 bases line up with TRBD1. Germline V gives CDR1 MNHEY, CDR2 SMNVEV (reference sequence). V lost 6 bases and J lost 3; bases outside the gene matches: 7. The CDR3 loop spans 14 amino acids.

This chain uses TRBV4-2 with TRBJ2-7, with TRBD2 identical over 8 bases. CDR3 size: 16 residues. J lost 4 bases, V lost 4 bases, and 12 bases had no gene match. In germline, CDR1 is LGHNA, CDR2 YNFKEQ. This CDR3 is CASSLGLANRAYEQYF. DNA for the CDR3: TGTGCCAGCAGCCTCGGACTAGCAAATAGGGCGTACGAGCAGTACTTC.

The chain is built from TRBV2 and TRBJ2-7; D unclear. Trimming removed 2 bases from V and 5 bases from J, with 7 bases in between. Germline assignment: CDR1 SNHLY and CDR2 FYNNEI. This CDR3 spans 12 amino acids. CDR3 residues: CASSEWSDEQYF. CDR3 bases: TGTGCCAGCAGTGAATGGTCAGACGAGCAGTACTTC.

This clone has only one observation. The chain recombines TRBV29-1 with TRBJ2-3; 9 nucleotides agree with TRBD1. J was trimmed by 3 bases and V by 2 bases; bases with no gene match: 9. This CDR3 spans 16 amino acids. CDR1 and CDR2 from the germline V gene are SQVTM and ANQGSEA. The CDR3 is CSVELGQGIRTDTQYF. DNA of the CDR3: TGCAGCGTTGAACTAGGACAGGGGATACGGACAGATACGCAGTATTTT.

This clone was seen only once. The CDR3 reads CASNINGRDYTEAFF. CDR3 sequence (DNA): TGTGCCAGCAACATTAACGGCAGGGACTACACTGAAGCTTTCTTT. The V gene is TRBV28, the J gene TRBJ1-1; maybe TRBD1 (5 bases). CDR3 length: 15 amino acids. In germline, CDR1 is MDHEN, CDR2 SYDVKM. V shed 7 bases and J shed 3 bases, with 18 bases lying between them.

This chain links TRBV7-8 with TRBJ2-5; 10 nucleotides match TRBD2. Trimming at V came to 7 bases and at J to 4 bases, leaving 12 bases not matched to a gene. The CDR3 runs to 16 residues. Per germline, CDR1 SGHVS and CDR2 FQNEAQ. CDR3 region: CASTPGAGGLGETQYF. DNA of the CDR3: TGTGCCAGCACCCCAGGAGCGGGGGGGCTTGGAGAGACCCAGTACTTC.

The genes are TRBV6-5 and TRBJ2-1; tentative D call: TRBD1 (5 bases). Per germline, CDR1 MNHEY and CDR2 SVGAGI. CDR3 length: 14 residues. The V end was cut by 8 bases, the J end by 2 bases, with 13 bases between. The CDR3 is CASLSGNPYNEQFF. CDR3 DNA: TGTGCCAGCTTGTCAGGGAACCCCTACAATGAGCAGTTCTTC.